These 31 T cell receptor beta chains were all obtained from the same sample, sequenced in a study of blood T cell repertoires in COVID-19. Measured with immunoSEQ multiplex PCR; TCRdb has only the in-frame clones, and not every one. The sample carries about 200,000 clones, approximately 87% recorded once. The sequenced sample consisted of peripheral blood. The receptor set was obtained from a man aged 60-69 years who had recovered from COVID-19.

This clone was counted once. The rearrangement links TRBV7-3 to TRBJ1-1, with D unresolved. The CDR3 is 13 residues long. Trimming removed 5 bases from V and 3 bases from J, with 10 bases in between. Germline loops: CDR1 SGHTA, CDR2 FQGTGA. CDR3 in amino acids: CASSPNSHTEAFF. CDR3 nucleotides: TGTGCCAGCAGCCCCAACAGTCACACTGAAGCTTTCTTT.

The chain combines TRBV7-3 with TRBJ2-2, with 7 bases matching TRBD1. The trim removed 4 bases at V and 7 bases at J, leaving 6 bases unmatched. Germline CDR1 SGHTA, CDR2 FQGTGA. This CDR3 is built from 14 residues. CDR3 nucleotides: TGTGCCAGCAGCTCCCGACAGGGTGGCGGGGAGCTGTTTTTT. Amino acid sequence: CASSSRQGGGELFF.

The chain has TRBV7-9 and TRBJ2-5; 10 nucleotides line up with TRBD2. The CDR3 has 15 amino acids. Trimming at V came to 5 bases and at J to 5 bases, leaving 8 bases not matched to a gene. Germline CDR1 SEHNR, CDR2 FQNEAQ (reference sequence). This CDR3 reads CASSPSGTSAETQYF. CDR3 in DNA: TGTGCCAGCAGCCCCTCCGGGACTAGCGCCGAGACCCAGTACTTC.

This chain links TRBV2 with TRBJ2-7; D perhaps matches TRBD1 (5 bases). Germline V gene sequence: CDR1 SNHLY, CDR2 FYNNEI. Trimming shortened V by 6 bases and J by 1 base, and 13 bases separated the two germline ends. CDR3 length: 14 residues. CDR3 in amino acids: CASRGQGTSYEQYF. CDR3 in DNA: TGTGCCAGCAGGGGGCAGGGCACATCCTACGAGCAGTACTTC.

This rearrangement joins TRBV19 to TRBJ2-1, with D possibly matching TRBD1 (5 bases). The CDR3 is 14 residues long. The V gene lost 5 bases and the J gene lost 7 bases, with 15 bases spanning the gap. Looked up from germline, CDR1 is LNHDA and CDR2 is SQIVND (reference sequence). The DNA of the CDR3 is TGTGCCAGTAGTCTGAAATTCCCAGGGAATGAGCAGTTCTTC. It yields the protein CASSLKFPGNEQFF.

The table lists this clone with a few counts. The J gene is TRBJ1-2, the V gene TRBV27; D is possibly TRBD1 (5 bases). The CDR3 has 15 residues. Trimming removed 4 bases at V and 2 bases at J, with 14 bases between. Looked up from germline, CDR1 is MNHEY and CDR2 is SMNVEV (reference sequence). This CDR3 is CASSSTGLANYGYTF. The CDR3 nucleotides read TGTGCCAGCAGTTCCACAGGATTAGCCAACTATGGCTACACCTTC.

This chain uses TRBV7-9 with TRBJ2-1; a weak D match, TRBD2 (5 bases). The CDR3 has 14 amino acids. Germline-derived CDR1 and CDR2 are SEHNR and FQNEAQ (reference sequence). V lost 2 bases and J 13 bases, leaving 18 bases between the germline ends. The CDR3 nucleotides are TGTGCCAGCAGCTTAAGTTCGCGGGCTTCGGGCCAGTTCTTC. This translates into CASSLSSRASGQFF.

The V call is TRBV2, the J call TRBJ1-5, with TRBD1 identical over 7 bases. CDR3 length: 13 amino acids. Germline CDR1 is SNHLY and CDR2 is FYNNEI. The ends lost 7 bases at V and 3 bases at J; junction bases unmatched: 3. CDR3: CASKGTANQPQHF. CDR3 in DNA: TGTGCCAGCAAAGGGACAGCCAATCAGCCCCAGCATTTT.

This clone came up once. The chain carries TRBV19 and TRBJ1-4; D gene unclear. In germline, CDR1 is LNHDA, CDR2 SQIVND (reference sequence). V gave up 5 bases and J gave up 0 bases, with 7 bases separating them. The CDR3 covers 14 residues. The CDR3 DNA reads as TGTGCCAGTAGTGGGCAGCCAACTAATGAAAAACTGTTTTTT. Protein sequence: CASSGQPTNEKLFF.

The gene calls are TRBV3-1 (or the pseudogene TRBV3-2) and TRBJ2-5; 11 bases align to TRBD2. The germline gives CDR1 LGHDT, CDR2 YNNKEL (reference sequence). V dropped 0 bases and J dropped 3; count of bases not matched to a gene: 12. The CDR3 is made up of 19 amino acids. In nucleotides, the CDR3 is TGTGCCAGCAGCCAAGATAATAGCGGGGGGGCAGGAGGAGAAGAGACCCAGTACTTC. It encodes CASSQDNSGGAGGEETQYF.

The CDR3, as DNA: TGTGCCAGCAGTCTACTAGCGGGAGCGGGGATAGCCGGGGAGCTGTTTTTT. Translation: CASSLLAGAGIAGELFF. The chain combines TRBV28 with TRBJ2-2, with 11 bases matching TRBD2. Trimming removed 5 bases from V and 6 bases from J; junction bases left unmatched: 11. CDR3 length: 17 residues. Germline CDR1 reads MDHEN; CDR2 reads SYDVKM.

CDR3 protein: CTSMGGSHQPQHF. Written as DNA, the CDR3 is TGTACCTCTATGGGGGGGTCCCATCAGCCCCAGCATTTT. The chain carries TRBV7-8 and TRBJ1-5; possibly TRBD1 for D (5 bases). Germline V gene lookup returns CDR1 SGHVS and CDR2 FQNEAQ. There are 13 residues in the CDR3.

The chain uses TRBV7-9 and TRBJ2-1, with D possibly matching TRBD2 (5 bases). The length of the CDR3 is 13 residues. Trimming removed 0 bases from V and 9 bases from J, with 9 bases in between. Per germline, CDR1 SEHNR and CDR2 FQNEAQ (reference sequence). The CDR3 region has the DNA TGTGCCAGCAGCTTAGCGACTATAGGTGAGCAGTTCTTC. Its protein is CASSLATIGEQFF.

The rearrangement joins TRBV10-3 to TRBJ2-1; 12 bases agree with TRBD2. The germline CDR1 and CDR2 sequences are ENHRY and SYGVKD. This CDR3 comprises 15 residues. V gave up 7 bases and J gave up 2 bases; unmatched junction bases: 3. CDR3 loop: CAIKGLAGAYNEQFF. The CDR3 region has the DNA TGTGCCATCAAGGGACTAGCGGGTGCCTACAATGAGCAGTTCTTC.

CDR3 sequence: CASSPGLAGANYNEQFF. CDR3 nucleotides: TGTGCCAGCAGCCCGGGACTAGCGGGAGCCAACTACAATGAGCAGTTCTTC. The chain recombines TRBV7-6 with TRBJ2-1, with 14 positions matching TRBD2. This CDR3 is 17 amino acids long. Unmatched junction bases numbered 6, after V lost 5 bases and J lost 3 bases. Germline CDR1 SGHVS, CDR2 FNYEAQ.

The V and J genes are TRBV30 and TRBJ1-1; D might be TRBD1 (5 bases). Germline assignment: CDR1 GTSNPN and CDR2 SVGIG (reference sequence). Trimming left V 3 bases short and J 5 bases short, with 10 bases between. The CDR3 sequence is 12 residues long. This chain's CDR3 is CAWRREGTEAFF. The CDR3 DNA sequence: TGTGCCTGGAGGAGGGAGGGGACTGAAGCTTTCTTT.

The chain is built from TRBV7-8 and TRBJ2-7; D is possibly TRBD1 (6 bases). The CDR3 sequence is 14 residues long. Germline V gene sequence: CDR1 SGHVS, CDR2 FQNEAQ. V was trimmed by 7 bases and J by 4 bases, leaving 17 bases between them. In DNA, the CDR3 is TGTGCCAGCACCCTAAGGGACACTGGATACGAGCAGTACTTC. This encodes CASTLRDTGYEQYF.

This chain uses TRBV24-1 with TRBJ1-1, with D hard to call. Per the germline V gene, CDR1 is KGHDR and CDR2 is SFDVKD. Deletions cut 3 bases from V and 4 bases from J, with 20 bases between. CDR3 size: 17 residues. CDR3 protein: CATSDPRPPSVGTEAFF. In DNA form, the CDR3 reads TGTGCCACCAGTGATCCCCGGCCGCCAAGCGTGGGCACTGAAGCTTTCTTT.

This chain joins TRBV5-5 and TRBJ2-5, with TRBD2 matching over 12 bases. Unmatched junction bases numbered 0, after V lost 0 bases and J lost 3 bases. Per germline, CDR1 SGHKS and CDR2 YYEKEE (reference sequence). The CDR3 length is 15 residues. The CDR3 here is CASSLASGREETQYF. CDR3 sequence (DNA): TGTGCCAGCAGCTTGGCTAGCGGGAGGGAAGAGACCCAGTACTTC.

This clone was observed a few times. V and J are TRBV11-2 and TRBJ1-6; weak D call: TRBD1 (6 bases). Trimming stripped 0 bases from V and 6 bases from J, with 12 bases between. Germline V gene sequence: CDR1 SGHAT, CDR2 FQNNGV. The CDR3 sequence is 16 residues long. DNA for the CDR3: TGTGCCAGCAGCTTAGAGGGGGCCGGGGTTAATTCACCCCTCCACTTT. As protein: CASSLEGAGVNSPLHF.

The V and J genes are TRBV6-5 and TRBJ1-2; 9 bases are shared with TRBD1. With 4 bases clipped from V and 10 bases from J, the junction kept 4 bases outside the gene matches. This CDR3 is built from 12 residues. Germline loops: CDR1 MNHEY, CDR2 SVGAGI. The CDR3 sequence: CASSSDRGIYTF. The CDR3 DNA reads TGTGCCAGCAGTTCCGACAGGGGGATCTACACCTTC.

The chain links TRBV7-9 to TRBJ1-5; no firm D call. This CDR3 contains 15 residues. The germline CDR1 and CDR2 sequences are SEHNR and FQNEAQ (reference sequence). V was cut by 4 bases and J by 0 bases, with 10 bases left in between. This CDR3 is CASSSSDYSNQPQHF. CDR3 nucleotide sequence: TGTGCCAGCAGCTCCTCTGACTATAGCAATCAGCCCCAGCATTTT. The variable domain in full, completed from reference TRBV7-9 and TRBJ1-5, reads DTGVSQNPRHKITKRGQNVTFRCDPISEHNRLYWYRQTLGQGPEFLTYFQNEAQLEKSRLLSDRFSAERPKGSFSTLEIQRTEQGDSAMYLCASSSSDYSNQPQHFGDGTRLSIL.

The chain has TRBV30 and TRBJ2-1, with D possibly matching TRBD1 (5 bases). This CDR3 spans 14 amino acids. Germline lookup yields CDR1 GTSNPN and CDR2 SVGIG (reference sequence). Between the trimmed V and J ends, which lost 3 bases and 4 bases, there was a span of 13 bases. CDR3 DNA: TGTGCCTGGAGCCGCCCAGGGCCATACAATGAGCAGTTCTTC. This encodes CAWSRPGPYNEQFF.

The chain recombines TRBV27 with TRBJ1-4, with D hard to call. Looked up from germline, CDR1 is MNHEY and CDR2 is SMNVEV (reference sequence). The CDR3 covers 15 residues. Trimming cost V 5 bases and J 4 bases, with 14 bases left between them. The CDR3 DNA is TGTGCCAGCAGTGTCCGTGTTGAGGTTAATGAAAAACTGTTTTTT. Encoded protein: CASSVRVEVNEKLFF.

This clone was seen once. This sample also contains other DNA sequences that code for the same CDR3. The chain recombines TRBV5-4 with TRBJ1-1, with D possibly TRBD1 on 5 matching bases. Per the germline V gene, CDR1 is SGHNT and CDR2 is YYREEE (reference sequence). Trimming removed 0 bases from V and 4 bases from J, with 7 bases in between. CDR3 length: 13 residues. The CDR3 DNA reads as TGTGCCAGCAGCTTGGGGGGGGGCACTGAAGCTTTCTTT. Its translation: CASSLGGGTEAFF. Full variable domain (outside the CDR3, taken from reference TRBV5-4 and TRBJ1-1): ETGVTQSPTHLIKTRGQQVTLRCSSQSGHNTVSWYQQALGQGPQFIFQYYREEENGRGNFPPRFSGLQFPNYSSELNVNALELDDSALYLCASSLGGGTEAFFGQGTRLTVV.

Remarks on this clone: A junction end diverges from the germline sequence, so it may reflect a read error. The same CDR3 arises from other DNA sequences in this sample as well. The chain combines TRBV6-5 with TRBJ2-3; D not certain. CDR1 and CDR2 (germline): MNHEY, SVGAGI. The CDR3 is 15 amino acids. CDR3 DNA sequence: TGTGCCAGCAGCTACTCCGGTACTAGCACAGATACGCAGTATTTT. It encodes CASSYSGTSTDTQYF.

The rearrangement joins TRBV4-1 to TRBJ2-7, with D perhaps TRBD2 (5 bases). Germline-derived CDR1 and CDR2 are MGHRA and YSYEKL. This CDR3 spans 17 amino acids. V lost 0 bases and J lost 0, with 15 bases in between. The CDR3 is CASSQERETQFSYEQYF. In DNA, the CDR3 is TGCGCCAGCAGCCAAGAAAGGGAGACACAATTCTCCTACGAGCAGTACTTC.

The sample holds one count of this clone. The CDR3 loop reads CSVAYLAGGGAFEFF. Written as DNA, the CDR3 is TGCAGCGTTGCGTACCTAGCGGGGGGCGGGGCATTTGAGTTCTTC. The rearrangement links TRBV29-1 to TRBJ2-1; 11 positions match TRBD2. The trim removed 4 bases at V and 14 bases at J, leaving 16 bases unmatched. This CDR3 has 15 amino acids. Germline loops: CDR1 SQVTM, CDR2 ANQGSEA.

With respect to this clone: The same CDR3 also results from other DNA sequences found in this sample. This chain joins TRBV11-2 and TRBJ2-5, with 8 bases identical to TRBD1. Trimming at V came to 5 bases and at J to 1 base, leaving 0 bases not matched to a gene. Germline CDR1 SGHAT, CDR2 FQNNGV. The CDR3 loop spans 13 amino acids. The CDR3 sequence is CASSTGGQETQYF. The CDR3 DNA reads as TGTGCCAGCAGCACAGGGGGCCAAGAGACCCAGTACTTC.

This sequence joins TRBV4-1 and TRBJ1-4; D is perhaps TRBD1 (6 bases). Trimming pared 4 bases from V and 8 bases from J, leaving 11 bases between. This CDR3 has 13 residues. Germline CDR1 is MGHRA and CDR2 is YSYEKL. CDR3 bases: TGCGCCAGCAGCCCAGGGGATCGAGAAAAACTGTTTTTT. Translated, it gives CASSPGDREKLFF.

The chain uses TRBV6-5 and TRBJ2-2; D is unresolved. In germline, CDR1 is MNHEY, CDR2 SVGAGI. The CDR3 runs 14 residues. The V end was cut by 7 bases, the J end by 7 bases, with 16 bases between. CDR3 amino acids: CASKPSKQVGELFF. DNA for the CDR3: TGTGCCAGCAAACCGAGTAAGCAGGTCGGGGAGCTGTTTTTT.